These 31 T cell receptor beta chains share one sample of origin, sequenced in a study of regulatory T cells in long-lasting Graves disease. Regarding time point: newly diagnosed GD, antithyroid drugs for less than 3 months. There was RNA extracted from PBMCs, and the TCR library was made from it. According to the study, TCR beta libraries were built with iRepertoire HTBI primers and CDR3-region Arm-PCR. MiXCR, applied by TCRdb to the multiplex PCR reads, yields one record per CDR3 protein. The sample holds about 380,000 distinct CDR3 sequences, roughly 16% seen once. Sequences were derived from peripheral blood mononuclear cells (PBMCs), sampled at new diagnosis, from a patient treated with antithyroid drugs. Receptor source: a female donor with Graves disease.

Ten or more counts support this clonotype. The rearrangement joins TRBV7-2 to TRBJ1-1; 8 nucleotides line up with TRBD1. This CDR3 is built from 13 residues. After removal of 4 bases from V and 8 bases from J, the junction contained 6 bases not matched to a gene. From germline, CDR1 is SGHTA and CDR2 FQGNSA. The chain's CDR3 is CASSSQGVMEAFF. CDR3 in DNA: TGTGCCAGCAGCTCACAGGGGGTCATGGAAGCTTTCTTT.

Note on this clonotype: A clone one base away is much larger, so this may be a read error. The chain is built from TRBV7-3 and TRBJ2-1; tentative D call: TRBD1 (5 bases). The last part of the DNA fits TRBJ2-7 better; the J call may be wrong. In germline, CDR1 is SGHTA, CDR2 FQGTGA. This CDR3 has 16 residues. CDR3 coding DNA: TGTGCCAGCAGCTTATCGCCAGGGTCTCGGTACAATGAGCAGTACTTC. Protein product: CASSLSPGSRYNEQYF.

This clonotype has ten or more counts. CDR3 protein: CASRAWDGVGQPQHF. The CDR3 DNA follows: TGTGCCAGCAGAGCCTGGGATGGTGTTGGTCAGCCCCAGCATTTT. The chain employs TRBV6-2 or TRBV6-3 and TRBJ1-5; D remains unclear. Germline V CDR1 and CDR2: MNHEY, SVGEGT. Trimming stripped 6 bases from V and 6 bases from J, with 18 bases between. This CDR3 is 15 amino acids long.

With regard to this clonotype: A far larger clone differs by one base, so this is likely a read error. The chain employs TRBV10-2 and TRBJ2-1; D ambiguous. The length of the CDR3 is 18 residues. V was trimmed by 5 bases and J by 10 bases, leaving 30 bases between them. Per the germline V gene, CDR1 is WSHSY and CDR2 is SAAADI. The CDR3 DNA sequence: TGCGCCAGCAGTTTCTACAGCCGACAAAACGTCCAGCTATACGAGCAGTTCTTC. This translates into CASSFYSRQNVQLYEQFF.

Many counts were recorded for this clonotype. An end of the junction differs from the germline gene, which may be a read error. The chain carries TRBV10-3 and TRBJ2-3, with D perhaps TRBD2 (5 bases). The CDR3 is 14 residues long. Germline V lookup: CDR1 ENHRY, CDR2 SYGVKD. In nucleotides, the CDR3 is TGTGCCATCAGTGAGTTGAGGGTGGCAGATGCGCAGTATTTT. It is translated as CAISELRVADAQYF.

Many counts were recorded for this clonotype. The chain is built from TRBV5-1 and TRBJ1-3; tentative D call: TRBD1 (5 bases). The ends were cut back, 4 bases at V and 0 bases at J, with 14 bases in the middle. Per germline, CDR1 SGHRS and CDR2 YFSETQ. This CDR3 has 16 amino acids. DNA for the CDR3: TGCGCCAGCAGCCCACCGGGACCGGTCTCTGGAAACACCATATATTTT. Encoded protein: CASSPPGPVSGNTIYF.

The chain recombines TRBV7-9 with TRBJ1-1, with D uncertain. The germline V and J ends were trimmed by 7 bases and 0 bases, with 18 bases remaining between them. Germline CDR1 is SEHNR and CDR2 is FQNEAQ (reference sequence). This CDR3 is 16 amino acids long. The CDR3 DNA follows: TGTGCCAGCACCCCACCCCCTACAGACATGAACACTGAAGCTTTCTTT. Translation: CASTPPPTDMNTEAFF.

This clonotype was seen a single time. At one end, the junction sequence differs from germline, possibly due to a read error. The chain links TRBV3-1 to TRBJ1-2, with TRBD1 matching over 9 bases. CDR3 size: 12 residues. Germline-derived CDR1 and CDR2 are LGHDT and YNNKEL (reference sequence). CDR3 DNA sequence: TGTGCCAGCAGCCCTGGGACAGGGCAGTTCGCCTTC. It codes for CASSPGTGQFAF.

This clonotype was observed a few times. The J gene is TRBJ1-3, the V gene TRBV27; D not certain. Trimming shortened V by 4 bases and J by 3 bases, and 25 bases separated the two germline ends. CDR1 MNHEY and CDR2 SMNVEV come from the germline V gene (reference sequence). The CDR3 is 19 amino acids. CDR3 DNA sequence: TGTGCCAGCAGTTGCGGTAGAGTGAGGTGGGCGGCAGGTGGAAACACCATATATTTT. The encoded protein is CASSCGRVRWAAGGNTIYF.

This clonotype was detected ten times or more. V and J are TRBV7-2 and TRBJ2-2; tentatively, D is TRBD2 (6 bases). CDR3 length: 16 residues. Germline V gene sequence: CDR1 SGHTA, CDR2 FQGNSA. The V end lost 1 base, the J end lost 6 bases, and 15 bases lay between the germline ends. The CDR3 sequence: CASSLGGWRVPGELFF. The CDR3 nucleotides read TGTGCCAGCAGCTTAGGTGGATGGAGGGTTCCCGGGGAGCTGTTTTTT.

To note about this clonotype: A far larger clone is only one base removed, so a read error is likely. The J gene is TRBJ2-2, the V gene TRBV11-3; no definite D call. The CDR3 runs 13 residues. Germline CDR1 is SGHNT and CDR2 is YENEEA. V was shortened by 5 bases and J by 7 bases, with 11 bases between the two germline ends. The CDR3 is CASSRRLNGELFF. CDR3 coding DNA: TGTGCCAGCAGCCGCCGACTTAACGGGGAGCTGTTTTTT.

This clonotype was seen ten or more times. This chain uses TRBV27 with TRBJ1-2, with D tentatively TRBD1 (5 bases). CDR1 is MNHEY, CDR2 SMNVEV, per germline (reference sequence). The V end lost 0 bases, the J end lost 7 bases, and 9 bases lay between the germline ends. This CDR3 is 13 amino acids long. This CDR3 is CASSLSGRVGYTF. DNA of the CDR3: TGTGCCAGCAGTTTATCGGGCAGGGTTGGCTACACCTTC.

Comment on this clonotype: One base away lies a much larger clone, so this may be a sequencing read error. V and J are TRBV12-3 or TRBV12-4 and TRBJ1-4; a weak D match, TRBD1 (5 bases). V was clipped by 5 bases and J by 7 bases, with 11 bases between them. There are 13 residues in the CDR3. The CDR3 nucleotides read TGTGCCAGCAGTGCCGGGACGGCTGAAAAACTGTTTTTT. Its protein is CASSAGTAEKLFF.

This chain links TRBV9 with TRBJ2-5; D is perhaps TRBD2 (7 bases). The V gene lost 3 bases and the J gene lost 5 bases, with 17 bases spanning the gap. The CDR3 runs to 15 residues. CDR1 is SGDLS, CDR2 YYNGEE, per germline. CDR3 in DNA: TGTGCCAGCAGCGCTGGGGGGGCTTTGAGTGAGACCCAGTACTTC. It translates to CASSAGGALSETQYF. Complete variable domain (other parts from reference TRBV9 and TRBJ2-5): DSGVTQTPKHLITATGQRVTLRCSPRSGDLSVYWYQQSLDQGLQFLIQYYNGEERAKGNILERFSAQQFPDLHSELNLSSLELGDSALYFCASSAGGALSETQYFGPGTRLLVL.

Comments on this clonotype: A far bigger clonotype differs at one base, so this is likely a read error. The chain employs TRBV13 and TRBJ2-5; D unresolved. Germline V gene data show CDR1 as PRHDT and CDR2 as FYEKMQ (reference sequence). CDR3 length: 14 residues. The CDR3 DNA is TGTGCCAGCAGCATAGGCGGTTGGTCGAATGAGCAGTACTTC. Its translation: CASSIGGWSNEQYF.

This clonotype was recorded a few times. The chain employs TRBV4-1 and TRBJ1-5, with a tentative D call TRBD1 (6 bases). The CDR3 is 19 residues long. Per the germline V gene, CDR1 is MGHRA and CDR2 is YSYEKL. The V end lost 1 base, the J end lost 0 bases, and 19 bases lay between the germline ends. Here the CDR3 DNA reads TGCGCCAGCAGCCAAGGGAGGGGGAAAAGAGAGTATAGCAATCAGCCCCAGCATTTT. Amino acid sequence: CASSQGRGKREYSNQPQHF.

This clonotype was found many times. The gene calls are TRBV28 and TRBJ1-2, with 8 positions matching TRBD1. V lost 3 bases, J lost 0 bases, and 18 bases stayed unmatched. Germline-derived CDR1 and CDR2 are MDHEN and SYDVKM. The CDR3 is 20 residues long. CDR3 in DNA: TGTGCCAGCAGTTTCGTTACGATTCCCATGGACAGGGTACCTAACTATGGCTACACCTTC. Translating it yields CASSFVTIPMDRVPNYGYTF.

CDR3 in DNA: TGCGCCAGCAGCCAAAGAGGCAGAGCCTACGAGCAGTACTTC. Its protein product is CASSQRGRAYEQYF. The chain recombines TRBV4-1 with TRBJ2-7, with D unresolved. V was clipped by 2 bases and J by 2 bases, with 10 bases between them. CDR1 is MGHRA, CDR2 YSYEKL, per germline. The CDR3 runs 14 residues.

This clonotype came up many times. This chain links TRBV6-2 or TRBV6-3 with TRBJ2-1, with D possibly matching TRBD2 (5 bases). Germline V gene sequence: CDR1 MNHEY, CDR2 SVGEGT. V was trimmed by 6 bases and J by 6 bases, leaving 6 bases between them. This CDR3 has 11 residues. CDR3 amino acids: CASRLGNEQFF. CDR3 bases: TGTGCCAGCAGACTAGGCAATGAGCAGTTCTTC.

This clonotype was detected many times. J is TRBJ1-2 and V is TRBV28; unclear D gene. V was pared by 2 bases and J by 8 bases, with 12 bases between. Germline CDR1 is MDHEN and CDR2 is SYDVKM. CDR3 length: 13 residues. CDR3 amino acids: CASSLPGIGGYTF. CDR3 DNA sequence: TGTGCCAGCAGTTTACCAGGCATCGGGGGCTACACCTTC.

This clonotype was recorded many times. This sequence joins TRBV30 and TRBJ2-7, with TRBD1 matching over 9 bases. Germline-derived CDR1 and CDR2 are GTSNPN and SVGIG (reference sequence). J gave up 5 bases and V 3 bases, and 11 bases lay outside the gene matches. This CDR3 contains 15 residues. The CDR3 spells CAWSPTGTGYDEQYF. In nucleotides, the CDR3 is TGTGCCTGGAGCCCTACCGGGACAGGGTACGACGAGCAGTACTTC.

A few counts support this clonotype. The chain combines TRBV11-2 with TRBJ1-3; D might be TRBD1 (6 bases). This CDR3 has 15 amino acids. CDR1 and CDR2 from the germline V gene are SGHAT and FQNNGV. V gave up 5 bases and J gave up 2 bases, with 13 bases separating them. CDR3 sequence: CASSPLGGPGNTIYF. In nucleotides, the CDR3 is TGTGCCAGCAGCCCCCTCGGGGGGCCTGGAAACACCATATATTTT.

This clonotype was recorded at least ten times. The chain joins TRBV28 to TRBJ2-2; TRBD2 agrees at 7 bases. Germline assignment: CDR1 MDHEN and CDR2 SYDVKM. V lost 5 bases and J lost 6; bases outside the gene matches: 24. This CDR3 is built from 20 residues. CDR3 region: CASSHRSGLVVISGSGELFF. Here the CDR3 DNA reads TGTGCCAGCAGTCACCGCTCCGGACTAGTGGTGATTAGCGGATCCGGGGAGCTGTTTTTT.

This clonotype was observed a handful of times. Just one base apart from a much larger clone, this may be a read error. The chain links TRBV7-2 to TRBJ2-6; D unclear. Germline loops: CDR1 SGHTA, CDR2 FQGNSA. The V end lost 5 bases, the J end lost 4 bases, and 6 bases lay between the germline ends. This CDR3 has 13 residues. CDR3 nucleotides: TGTGCCAGCAGCACTACGGGGGCCAACGTCCTGACTTTC. Encoded protein: CASSTTGANVLTF.

This clonotype was recorded a few times. This chain connects TRBV18 to TRBJ1-5; 7 bases align to TRBD1. The J segment lost 0 bases and the V segment lost 3 bases, leaving 2 bases of the junction unmatched. This CDR3 comprises 15 residues. Germline CDR1 and CDR2: KGHSH and LQKENI. The CDR3 is CASSPTGISNQPQHF. CDR3 sequence (DNA): TGTGCCAGCTCACCGACAGGGATTAGCAATCAGCCCCAGCATTTT. The variable domain in full, completed from reference TRBV18 and TRBJ1-5, reads NAGVMQNPRHLVRRRGQEARLRCSPMKGHSHVYWYRQLPEEGLKFMVYLQKENIIDESGMPKERFSAEFPKEGPSILRIQQVVRGDSAAYFCASSPTGISNQPQHFGDGTRLSIL.

This clonotype has a count of ten or more. The chain uses TRBV24-1 and TRBJ2-7; 7 bases line up with TRBD1. V trimming: 9 bases; J trimming: 2 bases; junction bases outside the gene matches: 12. Per the germline V gene, CDR1 is KGHDR and CDR2 is SFDVKD. This CDR3 spans 15 amino acids. As DNA, the CDR3 is TGTGCCACCGGGGGACAGCTATTCGAGGCCTACGAGCAGTACTTC. Translating gives CATGGQLFEAYEQYF.

In the case of this clonotype: A much larger clone is a single base away; this may be a read error. The rearrangement links TRBV27 to TRBJ2-6; D may correspond to TRBD1 or TRBD2 (6 bases each). Germline V gene sequence: CDR1 MNHEY, CDR2 SMNVEV (reference sequence). This CDR3 region has 13 residues. The CDR3 region has the DNA TGTGCCAGCAGTTTAACGGGGGCCGACGTCCTGACTTTC. Its translation is CASSLTGADVLTF. Full variable domain (rest looked up from reference TRBV27 and TRBJ2-6): EAQVTQNPRYLITVTGKKLTVTCSQNMNHEYMSWYRQDPGLGLRQIYYSMNVEVTDKGDVPEGYKVSRKEKRNFPLILESPSPNQTSLYFCASSLTGADVLTFGAGSRLTVL.

This clonotype was counted at least ten times. The chain combines TRBV5-1 with TRBJ2-1; 10 bases agree with TRBD2. CDR3 size: 17 residues. CDR1 and CDR2 from the germline V gene are SGHRS and YFSETQ. J was trimmed by 2 bases and V by 1 base; bases with no gene match: 6. CDR3 sequence reads: CASSLKGLAVPYNEQFF. CDR3 nucleotides: TGCGCCAGCAGCTTGAAAGGACTAGCGGTCCCCTACAATGAGCAGTTCTTC.

This clonotype was found many times. The chain has TRBV7-9 and TRBJ2-7; D is perhaps TRBD2 (7 bases). Germline values: CDR1 SEHNR, CDR2 FQNEAQ (reference sequence). Trimming pared 6 bases from V and 5 bases from J, leaving 17 bases between. This CDR3 comprises 14 residues. For the CDR3, the DNA is TGTGCCAGCAGGCACAGGGAGGGTGGGAACGAGCAGTACTTC. Translating it yields CASRHREGGNEQYF. Together with reference TRBV7-9 and TRBJ2-7, the CDR3 gives the full variable domain: DTGVSQNPRHKITKRGQNVTFRCDPISEHNRLYWYRQTLGQGPEFLTYFQNEAQLEKSRLLSDRFSAERPKGSFSTLEIQRTEQGDSAMYLCASRHREGGNEQYFGPGTRLTVT.

In its sample, this clonotype was seen many times. The chain combines TRBV5-1 with TRBJ1-2; the D gene is possibly TRBD1 (5 bases). With 5 bases removed from V and 2 bases from J, the gap between germline ends came to 16 bases. CDR1 is SGHRS, CDR2 YFSETQ, per germline. The CDR3 is made up of 15 amino acids. CDR3 nucleotides: TGCGCCAGCAGGGAGGGACCTAACCCCAACTATGGCTACACCTTC. Amino acids: CASREGPNPNYGYTF.

In this sample, this clonotype turned up many times. The chain recombines TRBV9 with TRBJ1-1; D gene unclear. This CDR3 spans 12 amino acids. Germline V gene sequence: CDR1 SGDLS, CDR2 YYNGEE. Trimming removed 3 bases at V and 1 base at J, with 4 bases between. This chain's CDR3 is CASSDRNTEAFF. The CDR3 DNA is TGTGCCAGCAGCGACAGGAACACTGAAGCTTTCTTT.